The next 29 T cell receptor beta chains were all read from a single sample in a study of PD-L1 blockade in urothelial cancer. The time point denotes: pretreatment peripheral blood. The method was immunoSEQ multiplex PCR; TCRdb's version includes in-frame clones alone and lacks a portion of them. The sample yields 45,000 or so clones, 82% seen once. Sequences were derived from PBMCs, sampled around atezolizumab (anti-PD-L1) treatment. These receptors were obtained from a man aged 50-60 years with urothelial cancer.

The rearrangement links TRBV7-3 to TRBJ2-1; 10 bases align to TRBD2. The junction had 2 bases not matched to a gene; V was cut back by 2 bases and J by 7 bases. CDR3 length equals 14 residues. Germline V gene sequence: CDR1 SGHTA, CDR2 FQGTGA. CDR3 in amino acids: CASSLERGGNEQFF. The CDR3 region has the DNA TGTGCCAGCAGCTTAGAGCGGGGGGGGAATGAGCAGTTCTTC.

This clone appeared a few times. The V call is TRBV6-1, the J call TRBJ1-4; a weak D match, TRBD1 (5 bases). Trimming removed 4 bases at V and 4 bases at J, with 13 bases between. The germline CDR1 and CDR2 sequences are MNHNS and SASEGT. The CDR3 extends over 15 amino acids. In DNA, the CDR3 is TGTGCCAGCAGTGCCAGGGAGGGTGGTAATGAAAAACTGTTTTTT. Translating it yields CASSAREGGNEKLFF.

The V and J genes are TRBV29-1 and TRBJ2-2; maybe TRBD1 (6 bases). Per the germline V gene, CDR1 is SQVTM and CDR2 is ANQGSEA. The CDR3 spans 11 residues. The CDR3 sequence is CGSGDTGELFF. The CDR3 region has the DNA TGCGGGTCAGGGGACACCGGGGAGCTGTTTTTT.

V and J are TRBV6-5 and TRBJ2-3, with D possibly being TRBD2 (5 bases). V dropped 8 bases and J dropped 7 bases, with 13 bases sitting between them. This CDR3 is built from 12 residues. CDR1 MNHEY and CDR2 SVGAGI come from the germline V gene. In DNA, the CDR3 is TGTGCCAGCCGCATCGGGGAAAATACGCAGTATTTT. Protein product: CASRIGENTQYF.

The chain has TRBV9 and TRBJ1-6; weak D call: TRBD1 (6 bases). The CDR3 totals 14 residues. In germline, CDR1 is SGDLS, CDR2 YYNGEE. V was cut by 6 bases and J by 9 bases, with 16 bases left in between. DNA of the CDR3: TGTGCCAGCACCTCTGGACAGCAGACTTCACCCCTCCACTTT. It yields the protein CASTSGQQTSPLHF.

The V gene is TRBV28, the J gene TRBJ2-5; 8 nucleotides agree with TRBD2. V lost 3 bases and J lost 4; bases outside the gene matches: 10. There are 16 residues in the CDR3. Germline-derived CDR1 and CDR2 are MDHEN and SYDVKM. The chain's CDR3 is CASSFSQAGEGETQYF. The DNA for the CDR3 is TGTGCCAGCAGTTTCAGTCAAGCGGGGGAGGGAGAGACCCAGTACTTC.

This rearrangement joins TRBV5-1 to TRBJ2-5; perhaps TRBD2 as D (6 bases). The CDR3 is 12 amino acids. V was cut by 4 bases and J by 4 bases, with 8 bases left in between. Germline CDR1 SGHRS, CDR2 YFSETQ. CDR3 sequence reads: CASSPGRETQYF. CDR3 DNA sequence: TGCGCCAGCAGCCCCGGGAGAGAGACCCAGTACTTC.

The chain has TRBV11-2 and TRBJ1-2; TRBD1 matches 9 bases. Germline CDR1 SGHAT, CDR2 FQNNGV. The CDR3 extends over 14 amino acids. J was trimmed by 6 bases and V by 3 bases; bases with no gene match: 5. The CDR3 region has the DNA TGTGCCAGCAGCTTGACGACAGGGGGGAATGGCTACACCTTC. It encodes CASSLTTGGNGYTF.

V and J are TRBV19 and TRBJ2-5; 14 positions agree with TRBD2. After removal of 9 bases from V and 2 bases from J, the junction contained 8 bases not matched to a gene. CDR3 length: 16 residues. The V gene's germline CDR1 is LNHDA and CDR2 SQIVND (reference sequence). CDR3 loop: CARRTSGGRKQETQYF. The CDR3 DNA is TGTGCCAGGAGGACTAGCGGGGGGCGTAAACAAGAGACCCAGTACTTC.

CDR3 sequence reads: CASSQRGGTSGAYEQYF. The CDR3 DNA reads TGCGCCAGCAGCCAACGGGGGGGAACTAGCGGGGCCTACGAGCAGTACTTC. The chain is built from TRBV4-1 and TRBJ2-7, with 10 positions matching TRBD2. The junction had 9 bases not matched to a gene; V was cut back by 2 bases and J by 2 bases. Germline V gene lookup returns CDR1 MGHRA and CDR2 YSYEKL. The CDR3 is made up of 17 amino acids.

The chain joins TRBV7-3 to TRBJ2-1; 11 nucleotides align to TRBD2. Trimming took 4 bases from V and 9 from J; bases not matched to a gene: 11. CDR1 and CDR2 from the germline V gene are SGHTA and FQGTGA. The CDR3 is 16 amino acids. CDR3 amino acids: CASSSIIAGGKVEQFF. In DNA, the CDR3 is TGTGCCAGCAGCTCCATAATAGCGGGAGGGAAGGTTGAGCAGTTCTTC.

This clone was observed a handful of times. The CDR3 DNA reads TGTGCCAGCTCACCACCGGGACAGGGCAATGGAAACACCATATATTTT. This sequence encodes CASSPPGQGNGNTIYF. The J gene is TRBJ1-3, the V gene TRBV18; 9 nucleotides agree with TRBD1. Germline V gives CDR1 KGHSH, CDR2 LQKENI. The junction had 3 bases not matched to a gene; V was cut back by 0 bases and J by 3 bases. This CDR3 spans 16 amino acids.

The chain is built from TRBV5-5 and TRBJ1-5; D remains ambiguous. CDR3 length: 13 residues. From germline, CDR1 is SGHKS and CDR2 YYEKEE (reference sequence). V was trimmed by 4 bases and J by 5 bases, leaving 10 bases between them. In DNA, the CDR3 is TGTGCCAGCAGCCCGTACCGGGATCAGCCCCAGCATTTT. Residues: CASSPYRDQPQHF. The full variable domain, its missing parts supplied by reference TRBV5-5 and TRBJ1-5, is DAGVTQSPTHLIKTRGQQVTLRCSPISGHKSVSWYQQVLGQGPQFIFQYYEKEERGRGNFPDRFSARQFPNYSSELNVNALLLGDSALYLCASSPYRDQPQHFGDGTRLSIL.

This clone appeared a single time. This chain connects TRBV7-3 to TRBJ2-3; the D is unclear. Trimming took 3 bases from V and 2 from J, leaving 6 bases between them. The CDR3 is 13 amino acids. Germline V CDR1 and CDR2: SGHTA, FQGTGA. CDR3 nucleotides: TGTGCCAGCAGCTTGGCCTTCACAGATACGCAGTATTTT. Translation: CASSLAFTDTQYF.

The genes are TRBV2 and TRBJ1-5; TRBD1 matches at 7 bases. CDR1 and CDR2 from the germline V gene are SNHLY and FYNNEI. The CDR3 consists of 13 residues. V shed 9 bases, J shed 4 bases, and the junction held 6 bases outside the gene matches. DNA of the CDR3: TGTGCCAGTATACCAGGGGGGAATCAGCCCCAGCATTTT. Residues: CASIPGGNQPQHF.

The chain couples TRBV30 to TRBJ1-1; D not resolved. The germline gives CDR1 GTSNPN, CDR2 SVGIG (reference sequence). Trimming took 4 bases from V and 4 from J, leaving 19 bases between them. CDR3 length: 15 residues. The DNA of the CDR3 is TGTGCCTGGAAGCGGTCGAATAGGGTCAGCACTGAAGCTTTCTTT. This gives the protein CAWKRSNRVSTEAFF. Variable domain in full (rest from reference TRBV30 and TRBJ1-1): SQTIHQWPATLVQPVGSPLSLECTVEGTSNPNLYWYRQAAGRGLQLLFYSVGIGQISSEVPQNLSASRPQDRQFILSSKKLLLSDSGFYLCAWKRSNRVSTEAFFGQGTRLTVV.

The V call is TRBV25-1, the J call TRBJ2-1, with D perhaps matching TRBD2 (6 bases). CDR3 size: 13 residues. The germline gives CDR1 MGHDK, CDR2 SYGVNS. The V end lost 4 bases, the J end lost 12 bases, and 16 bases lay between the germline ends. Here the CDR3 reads CASSAGLSAGQFF. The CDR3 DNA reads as TGTGCCAGCAGTGCGGGACTTTCGGCCGGGCAGTTCTTC.

This CDR3 is CASSYQTAQGEAFF. For the CDR3, the DNA is TGTGCCAGCAGTTACCAGACAGCGCAGGGCGAAGCTTTCTTT. The chain is built from TRBV6-5 and TRBJ1-1, with TRBD1 as a possible D gene (5 bases). CDR1 is MNHEY, CDR2 SVGAGI, per germline. Trimming stripped 2 bases from V and 8 bases from J, with 15 bases between. The CDR3 has 14 amino acids.

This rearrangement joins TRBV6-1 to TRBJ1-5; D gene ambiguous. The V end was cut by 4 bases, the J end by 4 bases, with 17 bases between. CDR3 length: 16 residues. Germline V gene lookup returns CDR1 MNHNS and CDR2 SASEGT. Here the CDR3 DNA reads TGTGCCAGCAGTGCGGCGAGGTTGAAATCAAATCAGCCCCAGCATTTT. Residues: CASSAARLKSNQPQHF.

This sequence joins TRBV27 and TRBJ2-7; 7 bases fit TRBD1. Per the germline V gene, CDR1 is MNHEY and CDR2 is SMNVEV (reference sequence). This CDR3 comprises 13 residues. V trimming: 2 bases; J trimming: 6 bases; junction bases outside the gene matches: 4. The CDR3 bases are TGTGCCAGCAGTTTACGGACAGGAAGCGAGCAGTACTTC. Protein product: CASSLRTGSEQYF.

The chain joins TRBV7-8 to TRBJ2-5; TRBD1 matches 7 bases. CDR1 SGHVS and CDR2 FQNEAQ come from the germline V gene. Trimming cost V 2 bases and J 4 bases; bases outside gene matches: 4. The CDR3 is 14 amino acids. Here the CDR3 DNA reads TGTGCCAGCAGCTTAAACAGGGGCAGAGAGACCCAGTACTTC. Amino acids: CASSLNRGRETQYF.

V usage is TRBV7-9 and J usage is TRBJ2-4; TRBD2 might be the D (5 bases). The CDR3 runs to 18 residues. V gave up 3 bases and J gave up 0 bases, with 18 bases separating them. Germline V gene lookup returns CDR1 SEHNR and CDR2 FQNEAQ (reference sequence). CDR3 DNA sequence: TGTGCCAGCAGCTTCATAGGGCTCGAGGGTTTAGCCAAAAACATTCAGTACTTC. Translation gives CASSFIGLEGLAKNIQYF.

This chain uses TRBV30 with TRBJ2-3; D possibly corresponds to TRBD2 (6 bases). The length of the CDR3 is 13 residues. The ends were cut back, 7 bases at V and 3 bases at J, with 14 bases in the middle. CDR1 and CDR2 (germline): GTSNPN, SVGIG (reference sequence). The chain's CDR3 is CAFAVGRTDTQYF. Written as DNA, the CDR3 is TGTGCCTTTGCTGTCGGGAGAACAGATACGCAGTATTTT.

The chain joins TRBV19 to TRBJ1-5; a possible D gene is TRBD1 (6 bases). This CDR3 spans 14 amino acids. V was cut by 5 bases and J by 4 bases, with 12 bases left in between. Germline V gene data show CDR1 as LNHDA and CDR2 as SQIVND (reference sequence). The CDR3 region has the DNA TGTGCCAGTAGTCCAGGGGCCCTTAATCAGCCCCAGCATTTT. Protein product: CASSPGALNQPQHF.

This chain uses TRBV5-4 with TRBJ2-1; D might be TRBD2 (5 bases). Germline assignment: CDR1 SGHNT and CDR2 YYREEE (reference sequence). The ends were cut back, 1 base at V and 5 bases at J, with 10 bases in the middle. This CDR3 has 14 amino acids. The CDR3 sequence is CASSLQSGNNEQFF. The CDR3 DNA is TGTGCCAGCAGCTTGCAATCGGGGAACAATGAGCAGTTCTTC.

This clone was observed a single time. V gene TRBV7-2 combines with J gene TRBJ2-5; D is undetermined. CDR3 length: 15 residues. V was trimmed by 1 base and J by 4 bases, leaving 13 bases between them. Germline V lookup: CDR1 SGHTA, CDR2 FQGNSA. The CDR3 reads CASSLVVTPSETQYF. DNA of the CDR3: TGTGCCAGCAGCTTAGTGGTCACACCCTCAGAGACCCAGTACTTC.

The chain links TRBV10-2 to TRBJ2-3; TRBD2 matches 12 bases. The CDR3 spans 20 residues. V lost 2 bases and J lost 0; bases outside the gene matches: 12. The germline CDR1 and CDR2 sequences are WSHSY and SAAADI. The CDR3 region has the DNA TGCGCCAGCAGTGAGCCGACGACTAGCGGGGGACAAACTAGCACAGATACGCAGTATTTT. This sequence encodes CASSEPTTSGGQTSTDTQYF.

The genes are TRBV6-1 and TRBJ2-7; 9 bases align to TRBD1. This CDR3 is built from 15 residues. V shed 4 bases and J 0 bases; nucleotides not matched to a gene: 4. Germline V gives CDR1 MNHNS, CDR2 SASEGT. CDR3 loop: CASSVGTGNSYEQYV. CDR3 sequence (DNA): TGTGCCAGCAGTGTGGGGACAGGGAACTCCTACGAGCAGTACGTC.

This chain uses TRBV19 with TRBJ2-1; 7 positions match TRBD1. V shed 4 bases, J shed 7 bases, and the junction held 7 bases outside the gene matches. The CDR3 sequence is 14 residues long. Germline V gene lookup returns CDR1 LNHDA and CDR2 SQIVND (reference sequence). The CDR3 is CASSTRNRGNEQFF. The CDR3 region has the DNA TGTGCCAGTAGTACTCGCAACAGGGGTAATGAGCAGTTCTTC.